What follows are 32 T cell receptor beta chains derived from one specimen sequenced in a study of blood T cell repertoires in COVID-19. TCRdb's table, derived via immunoSEQ multiplex PCR, lists solely in-frame clones and lacks some. Among under 200,000 clones listed, approximately 90% were seen once. Sequencing was done on a sample of PBMCs or T cells enriched from blood (not recorded which). Source of these receptors: a woman between 18 and 29 years old who had recovered from COVID-19.

The J gene is TRBJ1-1, the V gene TRBV18; possibly TRBD1 for D (5 bases). This CDR3 has 13 amino acids. The ends were cut back, 6 bases at V and 0 bases at J, with 8 bases in the middle. Germline CDR1 and CDR2: KGHSH and LQKENI. The CDR3 region has the DNA TGTGCCAGCTCCGGGGGGGTGAACACTGAAGCTTTCTTT. Protein product: CASSGGVNTEAFF.

J is TRBJ1-2 and V is TRBV23-1; D is unresolved. TRBV23-1 is labeled an ORF, and its function is uncertain. V shed 2 bases and J shed 0 bases, with 13 bases lying between them. The CDR3 loop spans 16 amino acids. The DNA for the CDR3 is TGCGCCAGCAGTCAACCTTCGGGAGGGTCTAACTATGGCTACACCTTC. Amino acids: CASSQPSGGSNYGYTF.

This rearrangement joins TRBV7-9 to TRBJ2-3; D is unclear. The CDR3 extends over 13 amino acids. Deletions cut 5 bases from V and 0 bases from J, with 6 bases between. The V gene's germline CDR1 is SEHNR and CDR2 FQNEAQ (reference sequence). CDR3 DNA: TGTGCCAGCAGCGACTCTAGCACAGATACGCAGTATTTT. It is translated as CASSDSSTDTQYF.

This clone has just a few counts. The CDR3 spells CASSLGGGLAEGREQYF. CDR3 DNA: TGTGCCAGCAGCTTAGGTGGGGGACTAGCGGAGGGCCGCGAGCAGTACTTC. The rearrangement uses TRBV7-9 and TRBJ2-7; TRBD2 matches 11 bases. CDR1 and CDR2 (germline): SEHNR, FQNEAQ (reference sequence). The CDR3 length is 17 residues. J gave up 6 bases and V 1 base, and 11 bases lay outside the gene matches.

This rearrangement joins TRBV18 to TRBJ2-1; 10 bases fit TRBD1. Germline-derived CDR1 and CDR2 are KGHSH and LQKENI. V lost 3 bases and J lost 6; bases outside the gene matches: 5. The CDR3 length is 15 residues. The CDR3 is CASSPSGTGVNEQFF. The CDR3 coding sequence is TGTGCCAGCTCACCTTCCGGGACAGGGGTCAATGAGCAGTTCTTC.

The chain couples TRBV28 to TRBJ1-2; 7 nucleotides line up with TRBD1. This CDR3 is built from 13 residues. Trimming removed 5 bases from V and 8 bases from J; junction bases left unmatched: 8. Germline loops: CDR1 MDHEN, CDR2 SYDVKM. The CDR3 DNA sequence: TGTGCCAGCAGTACAGGGGATCTCGAGGGCTACACCTTC. As protein: CASSTGDLEGYTF.

The chain uses TRBV7-9 and TRBJ2-1, with 7 bases that match TRBD1. Germline CDR1 SEHNR, CDR2 FQNEAQ (reference sequence). V lost 0 bases, J lost 9 bases, and 5 bases stayed unmatched. The CDR3 runs 14 residues. CDR3 nucleotide sequence: TGTGCCAGCAGCTTAGCGATCGCAGGGGGTGAGCAGTTCTTC. Amino acids: CASSLAIAGGEQFF. Supplemented by reference TRBV7-9 and TRBJ2-1, the full variable domain reads DTGVSQNPRHKITKRGQNVTFRCDPISEHNRLYWYRQTLGQGPEFLTYFQNEAQLEKSRLLSDRFSAERPKGSFSTLEIQRTEQGDSAMYLCASSLAIAGGEQFFGPGTRLTVL.

The gene calls are TRBV28 and TRBJ2-2, with D possibly TRBD2 on 6 matching bases. Trimming took 4 bases from V and 7 from J, leaving 10 bases between them. CDR3 length equals 13 residues. CDR1 and CDR2 from the germline V gene are MDHEN and SYDVKM. The CDR3 nucleotides read TGTGCCAGCAGTTCCGGGGGTCACGGGGAGCTGTTTTTT. Translated: CASSSGGHGELFF.

The chain recombines TRBV7-3 with TRBJ2-2, with D possibly matching TRBD2 (6 bases). Germline values: CDR1 SGHTA, CDR2 FQGTGA. CDR3 length equals 15 residues. Trimming removed 4 bases from V and 5 bases from J, with 14 bases in between. CDR3 nucleotide sequence: TGTGCCAGCAGCTCAAGCGGGCTAAGGACCGGGGAGCTGTTTTTT. Protein sequence: CASSSSGLRTGELFF.

The rearrangement uses TRBV6-2 or TRBV6-3 and TRBJ2-1; D might be TRBD1 (6 bases). The germline V gene encodes CDR1 MNHEY and CDR2 SVGEGT. V lost 2 bases and J 12 bases, leaving 17 bases between the germline ends. The CDR3 loop spans 14 amino acids. The CDR3 reads CASSYPPAGVGQFF. CDR3 coding DNA: TGTGCCAGCAGTTACCCGCCCGCAGGGGTAGGGCAGTTCTTC.

J is TRBJ2-5 and V is TRBV24-1, with D perhaps matching TRBD2 (6 bases). There are 16 residues in the CDR3. Germline V gives CDR1 KGHDR, CDR2 SFDVKD. The germline V and J ends were trimmed by 5 bases and 1 base, with 16 bases remaining between them. The chain's CDR3 is CATSATSSGGQETQYF. The DNA of the CDR3 is TGTGCCACCAGTGCCACTAGCTCCGGAGGCCAAGAGACCCAGTACTTC.

V gene TRBV28 combines with J gene TRBJ2-7; D remains ambiguous. The germline V and J ends were trimmed by 2 bases and 6 bases, with 11 bases remaining between them. In germline, CDR1 is MDHEN, CDR2 SYDVKM. The CDR3 is 13 residues long. The CDR3 loop reads CASSLPLVSEQYF. DNA of the CDR3: TGTGCCAGCAGTTTACCCCTAGTCAGCGAGCAGTACTTC.

V usage is TRBV7-2 and J usage is TRBJ2-5, with TRBD2 matching 9 bases. The CDR3 totals 17 residues. CDR1 is SGHTA and CDR2 is FQGNSA in the germline V gene. V dropped 5 bases and J dropped 1; count of bases not matched to a gene: 11. In DNA, the CDR3 is TGTGCCAGCAGCCCTGTTCTAGCGGGGATCCCCCAAGAGACCCAGTACTTC. Amino acid sequence: CASSPVLAGIPQETQYF.

The gene calls are TRBV12-5 and TRBJ2-7; D not resolved. This CDR3 is built from 11 residues. Germline V gene lookup returns CDR1 LGHNT and CDR2 FRNRAP. Trimming left V 6 bases short and J 3 bases short, with 6 bases between. The CDR3 sequence is CASGLNYEQYF. Written as DNA, the CDR3 is TGTGCTAGTGGCCTTAACTACGAGCAGTACTTC.

The chain has TRBV5-1 and TRBJ1-2; 8 bases agree with TRBD1. The CDR3 is 12 amino acids. The J segment lost 8 bases and the V segment lost 3 bases, leaving 3 bases of the junction unmatched. Germline lookup yields CDR1 SGHRS and CDR2 YFSETQ. CDR3 amino acids: CASSSGGQGYTF. CDR3 DNA sequence: TGCGCCAGCAGCTCAGGGGGCCAGGGCTACACCTTC.

The chain employs TRBV14 and TRBJ2-1; D may be TRBD1 (6 bases). Germline V lookup: CDR1 SGHDN, CDR2 FVKESK. The CDR3 is 14 amino acids. The V gene lost 8 bases and the J gene lost 6 bases, with 17 bases spanning the gap. The CDR3 reads CASRSQGPSNEQFF. As DNA, the CDR3 is TGTGCCAGCCGCTCCCAGGGGCCGTCCAATGAGCAGTTCTTC.

V and J are TRBV7-2 and TRBJ2-2; D is unresolved. V lost 8 bases and J 1 base, leaving 5 bases between the germline ends. This CDR3 region has 12 residues. Germline V gene data show CDR1 as SGHTA and CDR2 as FQGNSA. CDR3 loop: CASFRNTGELFF. The CDR3 nucleotides read TGTGCCAGCTTCAGGAACACCGGGGAGCTGTTTTTT.

V is TRBV28 and J is TRBJ2-1; 8 bases align to TRBD1. After removal of 10 bases from V and 8 bases from J, the junction contained 19 bases not matched to a gene. Germline CDR1 MDHEN, CDR2 SYDVKM. The CDR3 contains 16 residues. The CDR3 region is CATALGGRGLVDEQFF. The CDR3 nucleotides are TGTGCCACCGCCCTTGGGGGCAGGGGGCTTGTAGATGAGCAGTTCTTC.

V gene TRBV6-1 combines with J gene TRBJ1-1; 9 nucleotides agree with TRBD1. The junction had 9 bases not matched to a gene; V was cut back by 4 bases and J by 0 bases. CDR1 and CDR2 from the germline V gene are MNHNS and SASEGT. This CDR3 spans 17 amino acids. For the CDR3, the DNA is TGTGCCAGCAGTGCCGGGACAGGGAAATTCATGAACACTGAAGCTTTCTTT. This sequence encodes CASSAGTGKFMNTEAFF.

CDR3 sequence: CASSWSQLGGNSPLHF. In DNA, the CDR3 is TGTGCCAGCAGTTGGAGCCAGCTCGGAGGGAATTCACCCCTCCACTTT. V gene TRBV28 combines with J gene TRBJ1-6; D uncertain. The CDR3 length is 16 residues. With 4 bases removed from V and 7 bases from J, the gap between germline ends came to 17 bases. CDR1 is MDHEN and CDR2 is SYDVKM in the germline V gene.

This sequence joins TRBV11-2 and TRBJ2-1, with 8 bases lining up with TRBD2. Germline CDR1 SGHAT, CDR2 FQNNGV. The CDR3 is 15 amino acids. J was trimmed by 4 bases and V by 3 bases; bases with no gene match: 5. The CDR3 sequence is CASSFGLAPYNEQFF. The CDR3 nucleotides read TGTGCCAGCAGCTTCGGACTAGCTCCTTACAATGAGCAGTTCTTC.

The chain employs TRBV7-3 and TRBJ2-1, with TRBD2 matching over 11 bases. CDR3 length: 18 amino acids. CDR1 SGHTA and CDR2 FQGTGA come from the germline V gene. J lost 8 bases, V lost 3 bases, and 15 bases had no gene match. The CDR3 here is CASSFRGTSGSPGDEQFF. In DNA form, the CDR3 reads TGTGCCAGCAGCTTCCGAGGGACTAGCGGTTCCCCCGGGGATGAGCAGTTCTTC.

This clone was recorded once. The genes are TRBV10-3 and TRBJ2-6; 9 bases are shared with TRBD1. Germline V lookup: CDR1 ENHRY, CDR2 SYGVKD. Germline trimming cut 5 bases from V and 1 base from J; bases unmatched to any gene: 3. CDR3 length equals 16 residues. The CDR3 DNA reads as TGTGCCATCAGTCAACAGGGGGCTTCTGGGGCCAACGTCCTGACTTTC. Encoded protein: CAISQQGASGANVLTF.

The genes are TRBV30 and TRBJ1-1; D gene ambiguous. V lost 2 bases, J lost 0 bases, and 10 bases lay in between. The CDR3 sequence is 14 residues long. Germline CDR1 and CDR2: GTSNPN and SVGIG (reference sequence). CDR3 sequence reads: CAWSRDTLNTEAFF. CDR3 DNA: TGTGCCTGGAGTCGCGATACCCTGAACACTGAAGCTTTCTTT.

This sequence joins TRBV5-1 and TRBJ2-1, with D perhaps TRBD2 (6 bases). This CDR3 region has 15 residues. Looked up from germline, CDR1 is SGHRS and CDR2 is YFSETQ. The V and J ends lost 1 base and 3 bases respectively, with 11 bases between them. The CDR3 sequence: CASSLWRGFYNEQFF. Written as DNA, the CDR3 is TGCGCCAGCAGCTTGTGGCGGGGCTTCTACAATGAGCAGTTCTTC.

This clone has a single count. This sequence joins TRBV19 and TRBJ2-2; 9 nucleotides line up with TRBD1. With 3 bases clipped from V and 6 bases from J, the junction kept 8 bases outside the gene matches. The CDR3 totals 16 residues. Germline V lookup: CDR1 LNHDA, CDR2 SQIVND (reference sequence). The chain's CDR3 is CASSIRGQGRPGELFF. CDR3 in DNA: TGTGCCAGTAGTATCCGGGGACAGGGAAGGCCCGGGGAGCTGTTTTTT.

The CDR3 protein is CASSQDALSGANVLTF. The CDR3 nucleotides are TGCGCCAGCAGCCAAGACGCCCTATCTGGGGCCAACGTCCTGACTTTC. The chain couples TRBV4-3 to TRBJ2-6; D not resolved. The CDR3 is 16 amino acids. Germline CDR1 reads LGHNA; CDR2 reads YSLEER. Trimming shortened V by 0 bases and J by 1 base, and 7 bases separated the two germline ends.

The rearrangement joins TRBV5-1 to TRBJ1-1; D is perhaps TRBD1 (5 bases). The germline V gene encodes CDR1 SGHRS and CDR2 YFSETQ. The CDR3 has 14 amino acids. The germline V and J ends were trimmed by 4 bases and 1 base, with 11 bases remaining between them. The CDR3 loop is CASSRTTGNTEAFF. In DNA, the CDR3 is TGCGCCAGCAGCCGAACAACAGGGAACACTGAAGCTTTCTTT. Variable domain in full (rest from reference TRBV5-1 and TRBJ1-1): KAGVTQTPRYLIKTRGQQVTLSCSPISGHRSVSWYQQTPGQGLQFLFEYFSETQRNKGNFPGRFSGRQFSNSRSEMNVSTLELGDSALYLCASSRTTGNTEAFFGQGTRLTVV.

This chain links TRBV13 with TRBJ2-7; D is perhaps TRBD1 (6 bases). V was pared by 5 bases and J by 3 bases, with 8 bases between. Germline V gene sequence: CDR1 PRHDT, CDR2 FYEKMQ (reference sequence). The CDR3 totals 12 residues. The CDR3 spells CASSDRNYEQYF. For the CDR3, the DNA is TGTGCCAGCAGCGACAGGAACTACGAGCAGTACTTC.

Only one count was recorded for this clone. This chain connects TRBV21-1 to TRBJ2-7; TRBD2 is taken as the D call from the table, unchecked against the DNA. TRBV21-1 constitutes a pseudogene. This CDR3 region has 15 residues. The CDR3 sequence is CASSARDYHTYEQYF. CDR3 DNA sequence: TGTGCCAGCAGCGCGCGGGACTACCATACCTACGAGCAGTACTTC.

The chain employs TRBV9 and TRBJ2-7; D is perhaps TRBD1 (6 bases). The CDR3 spans 16 residues. Looked up from germline, CDR1 is SGDLS and CDR2 is YYNGEE. Trimming shortened V by 0 bases and J by 1 base, and 14 bases separated the two germline ends. This chain's CDR3 is CASSVGAGQGSYEQYF. Written as DNA, the CDR3 is TGTGCCAGCAGCGTAGGGGCAGGGCAGGGGTCCTACGAGCAGTACTTC.

J is TRBJ2-7 and V is TRBV28; 8 nucleotides match TRBD1. Trimming cost V 6 bases and J 4 bases; bases outside gene matches: 8. The CDR3 loop spans 14 amino acids. Germline values: CDR1 MDHEN, CDR2 SYDVKM. The CDR3 region has the DNA TGTGCCAGCAGGCCGGGACAGGCCGATTACGAGCAGTACTTC. Residues: CASRPGQADYEQYF.